The TCR beta chain described here comes from a study of shared clonotypes between healthy human individuals. Method: immunoSEQ multiplex PCR; TCRdb's copy keeps in-frame clones and lacks some. The sample carries 2 million to 2.5 million clones, just under 95% recorded once. Looked up from germline, CDR1 is SGHVS and CDR2 is FQNEAQ. V lost 2 bases to trimming and J lost 2 bases, with 14 bases between them. CDR3 length: 16 amino acids. The chain uses TRBV7-8 and TRBJ2-3; the D gene is possibly TRBD2 (5 bases). The specimen sequenced was naive CD4+ T cells from PBMCs. Subset meaning: CD45RA+ positively selected. The origin of this receptor is a young man in good health. Some clones in this sample may be carry-over from other donors' samples. This CDR3 is CASSLSGAIITDTQYF. CDR3 coding DNA: TGTGCCAGCAGCTTAAGCGGAGCAATCATCACAGATACGCAGTATTTT.